A selection of T cell receptor beta chains follows, all from one sample in a study of cytomegalovirus exposure and HLA in healthy donors. Libraries were prepared by immunoSEQ multiplex PCR; TCRdb keeps only in-frame clonotypes and omits some of them. This table has 90,000 to 120,000 clones, nearly 97% appearing once. The sample consisted of PBMCs. These receptor sequences come from a woman between 18 and 29 years old in good health and CMV-seronegative. Both conserved end residues are part of each CDR3. Each record gives: clone size, V gene, J gene, D gene, CDR3 protein, CDR3 DNA. The D gene is left open where the match is weak. Size is stated for part of the rows, as once, few or many counts, or as a class when the clone is expanded.

clone_size: once
v_call: TRBV5-1
j_call: TRBJ1-1
d_call: NA
cdr3_aa: CASSLLFVGGFGVLNTEAFF
cdr3_nt: TGCGCCAGCAGCTTGCTTTTCGTTGGGGGGTTCGGAGTTTTGAACACTGAAGCTTTCTTT

clone_size: NA
v_call: TRBV7-2
j_call: TRBJ2-7
d_call: TRBD1
cdr3_aa: CASSLSQGAREQYF
cdr3_nt: TGTGCCAGCAGCCTCTCACAGGGGGCGAGGGAGCAGTACTTC

clone_size: NA
v_call: TRBV4-2
j_call: TRBJ1-5
d_call: TRBD1
cdr3_aa: CASSQTGGLKDQPQHF
cdr3_nt: TGTGCCAGCAGCCAAACAGGGGGACTCAAGGATCAGCCCCAGCATTTT

clone_size: NA
v_call: TRBV25-1
j_call: TRBJ2-7
d_call: TRBD1
cdr3_aa: CASSASGTGVHEQYF
cdr3_nt: TGTGCCAGCAGTGCCTCCGGGACAGGGGTCCACGAGCAGTACTTC

clone_size: NA
v_call: TRBV6-6
j_call: TRBJ1-5
d_call: TRBD1
cdr3_aa: CASSWDSLGLNQPQHF
cdr3_nt: TGTGCCAGCAGTTGGGACAGCCTAGGACTCAATCAGCCCCAGCATTTT

clone_size: few
v_call: TRBV5-6
j_call: TRBJ2-7
d_call: NA
cdr3_aa: CASSLYSSGIAAREQYF
cdr3_nt: TGTGCCAGCAGCTTGTATTCGTCGGGTATTGCCGCTCGGGAGCAGTACTTC

clone_size: NA
v_call: TRBV4-2
j_call: TRBJ1-2
d_call: TRBD1
cdr3_aa: CASSQIPGQGSLYTF
cdr3_nt: TGTGCCAGCAGCCAAATACCGGGACAGGGATCGCTCTACACCTTC

clone_size: NA
v_call: TRBV5-1
j_call: TRBJ2-1
d_call: TRBD1
cdr3_aa: CASSAADREVLQFF
cdr3_nt: TGCGCCAGCAGCGCGGCGGACAGGGAGGTTCTACAGTTCTTC

clone_size: once
v_call: TRBV4-2
j_call: TRBJ2-1
d_call: NA
cdr3_aa: CASSARDFKYNEQFF
cdr3_nt: TGTGCCAGCAGCGCCCGGGACTTCAAATACAATGAGCAGTTCTTC

clone_size: NA
v_call: TRBV19
j_call: TRBJ1-2
d_call: TRBD1
cdr3_aa: CASDRGQGVYGYTF
cdr3_nt: TGTGCCAGTGACCGGGGACAGGGTGTGTATGGCTACACCTTC